This T cell receptor (beta chain) was profiled in a study of T-cell memory formation after mild COVID-19. Turning to the study itself: TCR clusters were mostly donor specific.

Using constant-segment primers, 5'RACE produced TCR alpha and TCR beta cDNA libraries carrying sample barcodes and UMIs. TCRdb passed the 5' RACE reads through MiXCR, listing each CDR3 protein once. The sample shows under 300,000 distinct CDR3 sequences, roughly a tenth of them seen only once. Germline values: CDR1 LGHNA, CDR2 YNFKEQ. V lost 3 bases and J lost 6, with 12 bases in between. This CDR3 is built from 13 residues. This clonotype was observed a handful of times. The sequencing sample was made of PBMCs or a T cell subset sorted from them (not recorded which). The receptor comes from a man aged 18 to 35 who had mild COVID-19 (a few samples of this study predate the infection). Cell type and time point are not known. This chain connects TRBV4-2 to TRBJ2-7; D may be TRBD1 or TRBD2 (5 bases each). CDR3 amino acids: CASSHVGESEQYF. CDR3 sequence (DNA): TGTGCCAGCAGCCATGTGGGGGAGTCCGAGCAGTACTTC.